This TCR beta chain was observed in a study of blood T cell repertoires in COVID-19. The CDR3 is made up of 16 amino acids. Germline V gene lookup returns CDR1 LGHNA and CDR2 YNFKEQ. V dropped 1 base and J dropped 4 bases, with 16 bases sitting between them. Here immunoSEQ multiplex PCR was the method, and the copy in TCRdb shows in-frame clones only, minus some. The data contain about 400,000 clones, about 90% of them singletons. Cohort allocation depended upon clinical history that participants reported. Recovered participants had two consecutive negative NP/OP PCR tests, healthcare professional clearance, or symptom resolution.

The source of this sequence is a woman aged 30 to 39 who had recovered from COVID-19. This chain connects TRBV4-2 to TRBJ1-1, with D maybe TRBD1 (5 bases). The sample comprised PBMCs or T cells enriched from blood (not recorded which). CDR3 coding DNA: TGTGCCAGCAGCCAAGGGGCGACAGAAATATTCACTGAAGCTTTCTTT. Translated: CASSQGATEIFTEAFF.